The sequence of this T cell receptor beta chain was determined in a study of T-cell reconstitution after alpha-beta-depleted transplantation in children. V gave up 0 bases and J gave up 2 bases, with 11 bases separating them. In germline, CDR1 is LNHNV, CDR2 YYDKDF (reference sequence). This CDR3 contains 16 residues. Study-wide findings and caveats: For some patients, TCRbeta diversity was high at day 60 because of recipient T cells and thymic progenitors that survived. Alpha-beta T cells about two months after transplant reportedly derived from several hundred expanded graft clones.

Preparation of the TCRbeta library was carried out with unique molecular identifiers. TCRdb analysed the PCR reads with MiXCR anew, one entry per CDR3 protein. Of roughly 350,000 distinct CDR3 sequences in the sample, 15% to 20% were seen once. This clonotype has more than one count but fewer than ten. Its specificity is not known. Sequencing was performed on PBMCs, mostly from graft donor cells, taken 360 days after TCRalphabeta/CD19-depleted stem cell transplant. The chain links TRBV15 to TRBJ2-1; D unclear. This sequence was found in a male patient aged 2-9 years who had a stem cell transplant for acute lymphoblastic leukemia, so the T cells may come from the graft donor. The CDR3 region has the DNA TGTGCCACCAGCAGAGATCCTAGAAGTGCCTACAATGAGCAGTTCTTC. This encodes CATSRDPRSAYNEQFF.